The 20 T cell receptor beta chains given below trace back to one sample, sequenced in a study of PD-1 blockade in classical Hodgkin lymphoma. Libraries were prepared by immunoSEQ multiplex PCR; TCRdb keeps only in-frame clonotypes and omits some of them. The repertoire holds tens of thousands of clones, with around 75% as singletons. The time point: cycle 4 day 1 (C4D1), after 6 weeks of nivolumab. Every patient relapsed after autologous stem cell transplantation, and brentuximab vedotin exposure varied. CD4+ T cells were purified from thawed PBMCs by negative selection. This specimen consisted of CD4+ T cells from blood, obtained before the fourth cycle of nivolumab. Receptor source: a human donor with classical Hodgkin lymphoma.

The gene calls are TRBV5-1 and TRBJ1-4, with a possible D match to TRBD1 (5 bases). Per the germline V gene, CDR1 is SGHRS and CDR2 is YFSETQ. The CDR3 is 15 amino acids. V was shortened by 4 bases and J by 4 bases, with 14 bases between the two germline ends. This CDR3 is CASSPGGTGNEKLFF. The CDR3 region has the DNA TGCGCCAGCAGCCCCGGAGGGACGGGTAATGAAAAACTGTTTTTT. Filled out from reference TRBV5-1 and TRBJ1-4, the complete variable domain reads KAGVTQTPRYLIKTRGQQVTLSCSPISGHRSVSWYQQTPGQGLQFLFEYFSETQRNKGNFPGRFSGRQFSNSRSEMNVSTLELGDSALYLCASSPGGTGNEKLFFGSGTQLSVL.

The genes are TRBV28 and TRBJ1-2, with 7 bases fitting TRBD1. This CDR3 contains 16 residues. CDR1 is MDHEN, CDR2 SYDVKM, per germline. J lost 0 bases, V lost 10 bases, and 14 bases had no gene match. The CDR3 sequence is CATTQGGDLTNYGYTF. The CDR3 coding sequence is TGTGCCACCACCCAGGGGGGGGACCTGACTAACTATGGCTACACCTTC.

This clone was picked up a small number of times. The chain links TRBV19 to TRBJ1-5; a weak D match, TRBD1 (5 bases). The CDR3 contains 15 residues. Germline CDR1 is LNHDA and CDR2 is SQIVND (reference sequence). V gave up 5 bases and J gave up 3 bases, with 14 bases separating them. As DNA, the CDR3 is TGTGCCAGTAGTCCCTCGGGGCAGTTCAATCAGCCCCAGCATTTT. This gives the protein CASSPSGQFNQPQHF.

This chain connects TRBV7-2 to TRBJ1-1; D gene ambiguous. CDR1 is SGHTA and CDR2 is FQGNSA in the germline V gene. V gave up 4 bases and J gave up 1 base, with 13 bases separating them. This CDR3 has 15 amino acids. CDR3: CASSSHLTENTEAFF. The CDR3 DNA sequence: TGTGCCAGCAGCTCCCACTTGACCGAGAACACTGAAGCTTTCTTT.

The chain couples TRBV10-3 to TRBJ2-6, with D hard to call. The CDR3 loop spans 14 amino acids. Germline V gene sequence: CDR1 ENHRY, CDR2 SYGVKD. V gave up 3 bases and J gave up 2 bases, with 5 bases separating them. This chain's CDR3 is CAISDSAGANVLTF. CDR3 in DNA: TGTGCCATCAGTGACAGTGCTGGGGCCAACGTCCTGACTTTC.

The table lists this clone with a few counts. The chain uses TRBV7-2 and TRBJ1-2; D is possibly TRBD1 (6 bases). V lost 7 bases and J 4 bases, leaving 13 bases between the germline ends. This CDR3 has 13 residues. Looked up from germline, CDR1 is SGHTA and CDR2 is FQGNSA. CDR3 amino acids: CASNLQGPYGYTF. The DNA for the CDR3 is TGTGCCAGCAACCTACAGGGTCCCTATGGCTACACCTTC.

This rearrangement joins TRBV7-3 to TRBJ2-4; possibly TRBD2 for D (5 bases). V was shortened by 4 bases and J by 13 bases, with 20 bases between the two germline ends. The CDR3 loop spans 14 amino acids. Germline CDR1 reads SGHTA; CDR2 reads FQGTGA. CDR3 sequence (DNA): TGTGCCAGCAGCTCCCGGGGAGAGAGTACGGAACAGTACTTC. Encoded protein: CASSSRGESTEQYF.

The chain links TRBV6-5 to TRBJ1-1; TRBD1 matches 8 bases. The CDR3 sequence is 12 residues long. Unmatched junction bases numbered 7, after V lost 11 bases and J lost 5 bases. Germline CDR1 MNHEY, CDR2 SVGAGI. Here the CDR3 reads CACNRGRTEAFF. The DNA for the CDR3 is TGTGCCTGCAACAGGGGGAGGACTGAAGCTTTCTTT.

This clone was seen a handful of times. This CDR3 is also generated by other DNA sequences in the sample. This chain connects TRBV7-2 to TRBJ1-2, with D possibly matching TRBD1 (5 bases). V lost 5 bases, J lost 4 bases, and 11 bases lay in between. Germline V gives CDR1 SGHTA, CDR2 FQGNSA. The CDR3 runs 13 residues. The CDR3 loop reads CASSPDSSYGYTF. The CDR3 DNA follows: TGTGCCAGCAGCCCAGACAGTTCCTATGGCTACACCTTC.

The chain combines TRBV21-1 with TRBJ1-2; the table gives TRBD1 as D, unverified against the DNA. TRBV21-1 counts as a pseudogene. The CDR3 consists of 15 residues. The CDR3 is CASSKPRQGGYGYTF. The CDR3 DNA reads TGTGCCAGCAGCAAACCGCGACAGGGTGGCTATGGCTACACCTTC.

The chain combines TRBV7-9 with TRBJ2-7; D perhaps matches TRBD2 (6 bases). Deletions cut 5 bases from V and 4 bases from J, with 15 bases between. The CDR3 contains 14 residues. Looked up from germline, CDR1 is SEHNR and CDR2 is FQNEAQ (reference sequence). In DNA form, the CDR3 reads TGTGCCAGCAGCCAGGTGGGCGGAGGGTACGAGCAGTACTTC. Amino acids: CASSQVGGGYEQYF.

The J gene is TRBJ2-3, the V gene TRBV2; D remains unclear. Trimming took off 2 bases at V and 11 bases at J, with 14 bases between the two ends. This CDR3 has 13 amino acids. Germline V gene lookup returns CDR1 SNHLY and CDR2 FYNNEI. CDR3 sequence reads: CASSENQSGEQYF. The CDR3 DNA reads TGTGCCAGCAGTGAAAACCAATCAGGCGAGCAGTATTTT. Looking up the rest from reference TRBV2 and TRBJ2-3 gives the full variable domain: EPEVTQTPSHQVTQMGQEVILRCVPISNHLYFYWYRQILGQKVEFLVSFYNNEISEKSEIFDDQFSVERPDGSNFTLKIRSTKLEDSAMYFCASSENQSGEQYFGPGTRLTVL.

The chain joins TRBV18 to TRBJ2-5, with D uncertain. V was shortened by 0 bases and J by 3 bases, with 11 bases between the two germline ends. CDR1 is KGHSH and CDR2 is LQKENI in the germline V gene. The CDR3 extends over 15 amino acids. CDR3 region: CASSPPSDWEETQYF. The CDR3 DNA follows: TGTGCCAGCTCACCACCGTCAGATTGGGAAGAGACCCAGTACTTC.

This rearrangement joins TRBV4-1 to TRBJ1-5; 10 nucleotides align to TRBD1. V shed 7 bases, J shed 3 bases, and the junction held 6 bases outside the gene matches. The length of the CDR3 is 15 residues. Per germline, CDR1 MGHRA and CDR2 YSYEKL. The CDR3 sequence: CASTSGTGDNQPQHF. The DNA for the CDR3 is TGCGCCAGCACCTCAGGGACAGGGGACAATCAGCCCCAGCATTTT.

The chain employs TRBV6-5 and TRBJ2-7; D remains ambiguous. The CDR3 spans 13 residues. CDR1 is MNHEY and CDR2 is SVGAGI in the germline V gene. The germline V and J ends were trimmed by 4 bases and 6 bases, with 13 bases remaining between them. The CDR3 DNA reads as TGTGCCAGCAGTTCCAGGTACGAAGGCGAGCAGTACTTC. Amino acid sequence: CASSSRYEGEQYF.

The rearrangement joins TRBV7-8 to TRBJ1-5; no definite D call. The ends were cut back, 5 bases at V and 2 bases at J, with 10 bases in the middle. The CDR3 runs 14 residues. From germline, CDR1 is SGHVS and CDR2 FQNEAQ. CDR3 residues: CASSPGEGNQPQHF. The CDR3 nucleotides read TGTGCCAGCAGCCCCGGTGAGGGCAATCAGCCCCAGCATTTT.

J is TRBJ2-5 and V is TRBV7-2; 10 bases are shared with TRBD2. Trimming removed 5 bases from V and 5 bases from J; junction bases left unmatched: 8. The CDR3 is made up of 15 amino acids. Germline CDR1 reads SGHTA; CDR2 reads FQGNSA. CDR3: CASSQGLAALETQYF. For the CDR3, the DNA is TGTGCCAGCAGCCAAGGACTAGCGGCTTTGGAGACCCAGTACTTC.

This clone was counted once. The chain has TRBV6-6 and TRBJ1-2; 7 nucleotides line up with TRBD1. Germline trimming cut 6 bases from V and 6 bases from J; bases unmatched to any gene: 7. Germline CDR1 reads MNHNY; CDR2 reads SVGAGI (reference sequence). The CDR3 loop spans 13 amino acids. The CDR3 spells CASRKTGLDGYTF. The DNA for the CDR3 is TGTGCCAGCAGAAAGACAGGGTTGGATGGCTACACCTTC.

This clone was counted once. V usage is TRBV4-2 and J usage is TRBJ1-2; D gene uncertain. This CDR3 spans 14 amino acids. In germline, CDR1 is LGHNA, CDR2 YNFKEQ. Trimming pared 3 bases from V and 5 bases from J, leaving 13 bases between. The CDR3 DNA reads as TGTGCCAGCAGCCATATCATTGCGGAGTATGGCTACACCTTC. This encodes CASSHIIAEYGYTF.

V gene TRBV5-1 combines with J gene TRBJ2-7, with D possibly being TRBD2 (6 bases). Deletions cut 0 bases from V and 0 bases from J, with 13 bases between. The CDR3 covers 16 residues. Germline-derived CDR1 and CDR2 are SGHRS and YFSETQ. The CDR3 DNA is TGCGCCAGCAGCTTGGAATCCGGGGGTAGCTCCTACGAGCAGTACTTC. This translates into CASSLESGGSSYEQYF.